The rows below give T cell receptor beta chains drawn from one sample of a study of early T cells in non-severe SARS-CoV-2 infection. MiXCR, run by TCRdb on the 5' RACE reads, gives a single entry per CDR3 protein. This sample has 37,000 or so distinct CDR3 sequences, with 5% to 7% found just once. What was sequenced was whole blood. The receptors stem from an adult who was a healthcare worker with PCR-confirmed SARS-CoV-2 infection or an uninfected control (not recorded which). The CDR3 runs from the conserved cysteine through the conserved F or W. A D gene is named only where the DNA matches it firmly. Some rows mark clone size as missing; the rest say once, few, many or name a class of expanded clone.

D gene: .
V gene: TRBV5-1
J gene: TRBJ1-1
clone size: few
CDR3 protein: CASSLVPGAGTEAFF
CDR3 DNA: TGCGCCAGCAGCTTGGTCCCAGGGGCGGGCACTGAAGCTTTCTTT

D gene: TRBD2
V gene: TRBV12-5
J gene: TRBJ2-1
clone size: many
CDR3 protein: CASGLGLAGHNEQFF
CDR3 DNA: TGTGCTAGTGGTTTGGGGCTAGCGGGACACAATGAGCAGTTCTTC

D gene: .
V gene: TRBV12-3/TRBV12-4
J gene: TRBJ2-7
clone size: many
CDR3 protein: CASSSPTFEQYF
CDR3 DNA: TGTGCCAGCAGTTCCCCGACATTCGAGCAGTACTTC

D gene: .
V gene: TRBV25-1
J gene: TRBJ2-3
clone size: many
CDR3 protein: CASAGTVADTQYF
CDR3 DNA: TGTGCCAGCGCCGGAACAGTCGCAGATACGCAGTATTTT

D gene: .
V gene: TRBV12-3/TRBV12-4
J gene: TRBJ1-2
clone size: many
CDR3 protein: CASSSLANYGYTF
CDR3 DNA: TGTGCCAGCAGCTCTCTGGCTAACTATGGCTACACCTTC

D gene: TRBD2
V gene: TRBV10-3
J gene: TRBJ2-7
clone size: .
CDR3 protein: CAISEFAGGYEQYF
CDR3 DNA: TGTGCCATCAGTGAGTTCGCGGGGGGCTACGAGCAGTACTTC

D gene: TRBD1
V gene: TRBV18
J gene: TRBJ1-1
clone size: few
CDR3 protein: CASSPDRGRKAFF
CDR3 DNA: TGTGCCAGCTCACCGGACAGGGGTCGCAAAGCTTTCTTT

D gene: .
V gene: TRBV25-1
J gene: TRBJ2-7
clone size: many
CDR3 protein: CASSEGNRGVYEQYF
CDR3 DNA: TGTGCCAGCAGCGAAGGGAACAGAGGGGTCTACGAGCAGTACTTC

D gene: TRBD2
V gene: TRBV29-1
J gene: TRBJ2-7
clone size: few
CDR3 protein: CSVGSPASGSNEQYF
CDR3 DNA: TGCAGCGTTGGAAGCCCTGCCAGCGGGAGCAACGAGCAGTACTTC

D gene: TRBD1
V gene: TRBV5-1
J gene: TRBJ2-3
clone size: .
CDR3 protein: CASSLAPGQGTDTQYF
CDR3 DNA: TGCGCCAGCAGCTTAGCCCCGGGACAGGGCACAGATACGCAGTATTTT

D gene: .
V gene: TRBV5-1
J gene: TRBJ2-7
clone size: few
CDR3 protein: CASSSTAHYEQYF
CDR3 DNA: TGCGCCAGCAGCTCCACAGCGCACTACGAGCAGTACTTC

D gene: .
V gene: TRBV7-6
J gene: TRBJ2-7
clone size: .
CDR3 protein: CASSPWTDPFTAEQYF
CDR3 DNA: TGTGCCAGCAGCCCCTGGACTGATCCTTTTACGGCGGAGCAGTACTTC

D gene: .
V gene: TRBV5-1
J gene: TRBJ1-1
clone size: .
CDR3 protein: CASRVAENTEAFF
CDR3 DNA: TGCGCCAGCAGGGTGGCAGAGAACACTGAAGCTTTCTTT

D gene: .
V gene: TRBV5-5
J gene: TRBJ2-7
clone size: few
CDR3 protein: CASSRHAGDYEQYF
CDR3 DNA: TGTGCCAGCAGCCGGCACGCAGGGGACTACGAGCAGTACTTC

D gene: TRBD1
V gene: TRBV3-1
J gene: TRBJ1-2
clone size: .
CDR3 protein: CASSQVADRGRGYTF
CDR3 DNA: TGTGCCAGCAGCCAAGTGGCGGACAGGGGGCGAGGCTACACCTTC

D gene: .
V gene: TRBV20-1
J gene: TRBJ1-1
clone size: .
CDR3 protein: CSAREGAANTEAFF
CDR3 DNA: TGCAGTGCTAGAGAGGGGGCGGCGAACACTGAAGCTTTCTTT

D gene: .
V gene: TRBV2
J gene: TRBJ2-2
clone size: .
CDR3 protein: CASRSGTGVTGELFF
CDR3 DNA: TGTGCCAGCAGATCCGGGACCGGGGTCACCGGGGAGCTGTTTTTT

D gene: .
V gene: TRBV7-3
J gene: TRBJ1-2
clone size: few
CDR3 protein: CASSLKFQQYGYTF
CDR3 DNA: TGTGCCAGCAGCTTAAAGTTCCAACAATATGGCTACACCTTC

D gene: TRBD1
V gene: TRBV28
J gene: TRBJ1-1
clone size: .
CDR3 protein: CASSQGQLSEAFF
CDR3 DNA: TGTGCCAGCAGCCAGGGACAGTTGTCTGAAGCTTTCTTT

D gene: .
V gene: TRBV6-6
J gene: TRBJ2-2
clone size: .
CDR3 protein: CASSYLGPGELFF
CDR3 DNA: TGTGCCAGCAGTTATTTGGGGCCCGGGGAGCTGTTTTTT

D gene: .
V gene: TRBV5-8
J gene: TRBJ2-1
clone size: many
CDR3 protein: CASSFGASSYNEQFF
CDR3 DNA: TGTGCCAGCAGCTTCGGTGCCAGCTCCTACAATGAGCAGTTCTTC

D gene: .
V gene: TRBV14
J gene: TRBJ2-7
clone size: many
CDR3 protein: CASSLDGPYEQYF
CDR3 DNA: TGTGCCAGCAGCCTGGACGGCCCCTACGAGCAGTACTTC

D gene: .
V gene: TRBV29-1
J gene: TRBJ1-2
clone size: many
CDR3 protein: CSVPLVKGAENYGYTF
CDR3 DNA: TGCAGCGTTCCCCTTGTAAAAGGGGCGGAGAACTATGGCTACACCTTC

D gene: TRBD2
V gene: TRBV7-8
J gene: TRBJ2-4
clone size: many
CDR3 protein: CASSLSATSAQNIQYF
CDR3 DNA: TGTGCCAGCAGCTTATCAGCGACTAGCGCTCAAAACATTCAGTACTTC

D gene: .
V gene: TRBV11-2
J gene: TRBJ2-2
clone size: .
CDR3 protein: CASSLEPGGELFF
CDR3 DNA: TGTGCCAGCAGCTTAGAACCTGGCGGGGAGCTGTTTTTT

D gene: .
V gene: TRBV5-5
J gene: TRBJ2-2
clone size: few
CDR3 protein: CASSLGNTNTGELFF
CDR3 DNA: TGTGCCAGCAGCTTGGGGAACACGAACACCGGGGAGCTGTTTTTT

D gene: .
V gene: TRBV7-6
J gene: TRBJ2-7
clone size: few
CDR3 protein: CASSFDTTTYEQYF
CDR3 DNA: TGTGCCAGCAGCTTTGACACAACCACCTACGAGCAGTACTTC

D gene: .
V gene: TRBV29-1
J gene: TRBJ2-5
clone size: .
CDR3 protein: CSVASGWRETQYF
CDR3 DNA: TGCAGCGTTGCGAGCGGTTGGCGGGAGACCCAGTACTTC

D gene: .
V gene: TRBV3-1
J gene: TRBJ2-3
clone size: many
CDR3 protein: CASSQAGGGADTQYF
CDR3 DNA: TGTGCCAGCAGCCAAGCTGGAGGGGGCGCAGATACGCAGTATTTT

D gene: .
V gene: TRBV28
J gene: TRBJ2-7
clone size: few
CDR3 protein: CATLLAYEQYF
CDR3 DNA: TGTGCCACCCTACTAGCTTACGAGCAGTACTTC

D gene: TRBD1
V gene: TRBV10-3
J gene: TRBJ1-6
clone size: .
CDR3 protein: CAISGQGTLHF
CDR3 DNA: TGTGCCATCAGTGGACAGGGCACCCTCCACTTT

D gene: TRBD2
V gene: TRBV6-2/TRBV6-3
J gene: TRBJ2-2
clone size: .
CDR3 protein: CASSYRAGGGGELFF
CDR3 DNA: TGTGCCAGCAGTTACCGAGCGGGAGGGGGCGGGGAGCTGTTTTTT

D gene: TRBD1
V gene: TRBV6-6
J gene: TRBJ2-7
clone size: many
CDR3 protein: CASRKGTGGIYEQYF
CDR3 DNA: TGTGCCAGCAGAAAGGGGACAGGGGGGATCTACGAGCAGTACTTC

D gene: TRBD2
V gene: TRBV29-1
J gene: TRBJ2-2
clone size: many
CDR3 protein: CSVALTSGRRGELFF
CDR3 DNA: TGCAGCGTCGCATTAACTAGCGGGCGAAGGGGGGAGCTGTTTTTT

D gene: .
V gene: TRBV6-2/TRBV6-3
J gene: TRBJ2-3
clone size: many
CDR3 protein: CASSLTDTQYF
CDR3 DNA: TGTGCCAGCAGTTTGACAGATACGCAGTATTTT

D gene: .
V gene: TRBV2
J gene: TRBJ2-7
clone size: many
CDR3 protein: CASTTVIYEQYF
CDR3 DNA: TGTGCCAGCACGACAGTTATCTACGAGCAGTACTTC

D gene: .
V gene: TRBV6-5
J gene: TRBJ1-6
clone size: many
CDR3 protein: CASSEMGFSPLHF
CDR3 DNA: TGTGCCAGCAGCGAAATGGGGTTTTCACCCCTCCACTTT

D gene: .
V gene: TRBV5-3
J gene: TRBJ1-1
clone size: many
CDR3 protein: CARVRNTEAFF
CDR3 DNA: TGTGCCAGAGTCCGGAATACTGAAGCTTTCTTT

D gene: TRBD1
V gene: TRBV20-1
J gene: TRBJ2-3
clone size: few
CDR3 protein: CSVAVPGTGITDTQYF
CDR3 DNA: TGCAGTGTAGCGGTCCCCGGGACAGGAATTACAGATACGCAGTATTTT

D gene: .
V gene: TRBV29-1
J gene: TRBJ1-1
clone size: few
CDR3 protein: CSVFHRVSNTEAFF
CDR3 DNA: TGCAGCGTTTTCCACAGGGTTTCGAACACTGAAGCTTTCTTT